This T cell receptor beta chain was sequenced in a study of cytomegalovirus exposure and HLA in healthy donors. Study summary: According to later analysis, the same platform produced the roughly 130 validation and approximately 630 first-cohort repertoires.

The CDR3 contains 14 residues. In germline, CDR1 is LGHNA, CDR2 YSLEER. Deletions cut 3 bases from V and 4 bases from J, with 10 bases between. Points on this clone: Its antigen is as yet unknown.

Study-level findings and limits: Rare sequences made up most TCRs, while some public TCRs were found in many donors. First-cohort TCR clusters tended to co-occur in the roughly 120 validation repertoires, a later analysis found. The study flagged fewer than 200 TCR beta chains as cytomegalovirus-associated.

Profiling relied on immunoSEQ multiplex PCR, and the TCRdb table lists in-frame clones only, not all of them. In the table there are 150,000 to 200,000 clones, 86% of which are singletons. Sequencing was carried out using PBMCs. The chain is built from TRBV4-3 and TRBJ1-5; D is ambiguous. This TCR was sampled from a young woman in good health and CMV-seronegative. The CDR3 DNA reads TGCGCCAGCAGCCAGAGCACTCTGAATCAGCCCCAGCATTTT. This sequence encodes CASSQSTLNQPQHF.